The 16 T cell receptor beta chains given below trace back to one sample, sequenced in a study of Ad26.COV2.S vaccination and SARS-CoV-2 variants. Treatment described: roughly 18 received Ad26.COV2.S at low or high dose, single or two shots; 5 received placebo; per-sample allocation not given. Sample collection was performed on day 63 after the first vaccine or placebo injection. The repertoire was sequenced with immunoSEQ multiplex PCR; TCRdb's copy has only in-frame clones and lacks some. This table has nearly 400,000 clones, over 75% appearing once. Sequencing used peripheral blood, obtained in a trial of Ad26.COV2.S vaccine versus placebo. The receptor set was obtained from a person aged 18-65 years who received the Ad26.COV2.S COVID-19 vaccine or a placebo.

This chain links TRBV11-1 with TRBJ1-2; 7 bases line up with TRBD1. The CDR3 length is 14 residues. Germline lookup yields CDR1 SGHAT and CDR2 FQDESV (reference sequence). V lost 0 bases and J lost 4; bases outside the gene matches: 2. Here the CDR3 reads CASSLAGTAYGYTF. The CDR3 coding sequence is TGTGCCAGCAGCTTAGCCGGGACAGCCTATGGCTACACCTTC.

This chain joins TRBV9 and TRBJ2-1; 9 bases are shared with TRBD1. Germline V gives CDR1 SGDLS, CDR2 YYNGEE. J gave up 2 bases and V 4 bases, and 4 bases lay outside the gene matches. This CDR3 comprises 15 residues. The CDR3 here is CASSTTGGTYNEQFF. CDR3 DNA sequence: TGTGCCAGCAGCACGACAGGGGGGACCTACAATGAGCAGTTCTTC.

This chain joins TRBV6-6 and TRBJ2-3; 8 bases match TRBD2. V lost 7 bases, J lost 7 bases, and 16 bases stayed unmatched. CDR3 length equals 16 residues. CDR1 is MNHNY, CDR2 SVGAGI, per germline (reference sequence). The CDR3 is CASTVPDSGTRNTQYF. The CDR3 DNA follows: TGTGCCAGCACAGTACCCGACTCCGGGACTAGGAATACGCAGTATTTT.

The V and J genes are TRBV2 and TRBJ2-5, with 11 positions matching TRBD2. The CDR3 is 14 residues long. Looked up from germline, CDR1 is SNHLY and CDR2 is FYNNEI. The J segment lost 5 bases and the V segment lost 1 base, leaving 0 bases of the junction unmatched. This CDR3 reads CASSEVAGGETQYF. CDR3 bases: TGTGCCAGCAGTGAAGTAGCGGGAGGGGAGACCCAGTACTTC.

The V call is TRBV6-1, the J call TRBJ2-7, with D possibly TRBD1 on 5 matching bases. V was clipped by 2 bases and J by 3 bases, with 8 bases between them. Germline V CDR1 and CDR2: MNHNS, SASEGT. This CDR3 has 13 residues. This CDR3 reads CASSERGRYEQYF. CDR3 DNA: TGTGCCAGCAGTGAAAGGGGTCGCTACGAGCAGTACTTC.

V gene TRBV12-2 combines with J gene TRBJ1-5; the table's TRBD1 call for D was not verified on the DNA. TRBV12-2 corresponds to a pseudogene. This CDR3 spans 16 amino acids. The CDR3 loop reads CASRLYDRANNQPQHF. DNA of the CDR3: TGTGCAAGTCGCTTATACGACAGGGCTAACAATCAGCCCCAGCATTTT.

The chain has TRBV6-5 and TRBJ1-1, with 7 bases that match TRBD1. This CDR3 contains 14 residues. Per germline, CDR1 MNHEY and CDR2 SVGAGI. The V gene end was trimmed by 6 bases and the J gene end by 1 base; junction bases not matched to a gene: 5. The CDR3 coding sequence is TGTGCCAGCAGGTTAGGACAGGCGAACACTGAAGCTTTCTTT. Translated: CASRLGQANTEAFF.

The chain recombines TRBV5-1 with TRBJ2-1; 9 nucleotides match TRBD1. The germline CDR1 and CDR2 sequences are SGHRS and YFSETQ. The CDR3 contains 14 residues. The ends lost 6 bases at V and 7 bases at J; junction bases unmatched: 8. The CDR3 here is CASTRTGVYNEQFF. The CDR3 nucleotides are TGCGCCAGCACCCGGACAGGGGTCTATAATGAGCAGTTCTTC.

The chain couples TRBV6-5 to TRBJ2-2; 8 bases fit TRBD2. Trimming at V came to 6 bases and at J to 1 base, leaving 4 bases not matched to a gene. Germline assignment: CDR1 MNHEY and CDR2 SVGAGI. CDR3 length: 15 residues. In DNA, the CDR3 is TGTGCCAGCAGCAGAACTAGCGGGAACACCGGGGAGCTGTTTTTT. This codes for CASSRTSGNTGELFF.

The chain has TRBV5-1 and TRBJ2-3; D tentatively reads TRBD1 or TRBD2 (5 bases each). Deletions cut 4 bases from V and 1 base from J, with 13 bases between. Germline V CDR1 and CDR2: SGHRS, YFSETQ. This CDR3 spans 15 amino acids. The DNA for the CDR3 is TGCGCCAGCAGCATTAGGATGGGGGGCACAGATACGCAGTATTTT. It codes for CASSIRMGGTDTQYF.

The V and J genes are TRBV12-5 and TRBJ2-2; 10 bases align to TRBD2. After removal of 7 bases from V and 6 bases from J, the junction contained 20 bases not matched to a gene. The CDR3 extends over 19 amino acids. The germline CDR1 and CDR2 sequences are LGHNT and FRNRAP. DNA for the CDR3: TGTGCTAGTGCCCCCAGGGCCAGGGGGCCTAGCGGGAGACCCGGGGAGCTGTTTTTT. Translating it yields CASAPRARGPSGRPGELFF.

V is TRBV18 and J is TRBJ1-3; a possible D gene is TRBD1 (5 bases). Germline lookup yields CDR1 KGHSH and CDR2 LQKENI. The CDR3 has 13 residues. V was shortened by 4 bases and J by 4 bases, with 8 bases between the two germline ends. The CDR3 nucleotides read TGTGCCAGCTCACAGGGGTCCGGAAACACCATATATTTT. It codes for CASSQGSGNTIYF.

This chain connects TRBV4-2 to TRBJ2-7; D uncertain. Trimming stripped 0 bases from V and 1 base from J, with 7 bases between. Germline V lookup: CDR1 LGHNA, CDR2 YNFKEQ. The CDR3 is made up of 14 amino acids. The CDR3 region has the DNA TGTGCCAGCAGCCAAGAAGCGCGTTCCTACGAGCAGTACTTC. This encodes CASSQEARSYEQYF.

The rearrangement links TRBV6-5 to TRBJ2-7; TRBD2 agrees at 9 bases. After removal of 5 bases from V and 13 bases from J, the junction contained 15 bases not matched to a gene. This CDR3 contains 14 residues. The germline V gene encodes CDR1 MNHEY and CDR2 SVGAGI. DNA for the CDR3: TGTGCCAGCAGTACGCGACCTAGCGGGGAGGCAGGATACTTC. Translating gives CASSTRPSGEAGYF.

This sequence joins TRBV28 and TRBJ1-1; TRBD1 is a possible D gene (6 bases). Germline CDR1 is MDHEN and CDR2 is SYDVKM. Between the trimmed V and J ends, which lost 3 bases and 6 bases, there was a span of 11 bases. This CDR3 has 13 residues. The CDR3 loop is CASSFLNRAEAFF. The CDR3 region has the DNA TGTGCCAGCAGTTTCCTTAACAGGGCTGAAGCTTTCTTT. The whole variable domain, filled in from reference TRBV28 and TRBJ1-1, reads DVKVTQSSRYLVKRTGEKVFLECVQDMDHENMFWYRQDPGLGLRLIYFSYDVKMKEKGDIPEGYSVSREKKERFSLILESASTNQTSMYLCASSFLNRAEAFFGQGTRLTVV.

This chain uses TRBV5-1 with TRBJ2-3; 8 bases fit TRBD2. The CDR3 is 16 residues long. The ends lost 2 bases at V and 6 bases at J; junction bases unmatched: 11. Germline V lookup: CDR1 SGHRS, CDR2 YFSETQ. This chain's CDR3 is CASSFGGRPPGDTQYF. In DNA form, the CDR3 reads TGCGCCAGCAGCTTCGGCGGGAGGCCCCCAGGCGATACGCAGTATTTT.